The sequence of this TCR beta chain was determined in a study of T cells in women clearing cervical HPV infection. The J segment lost 9 bases and the V segment lost 5 bases, leaving 7 bases of the junction unmatched. The V gene's germline CDR1 is LNHNV and CDR2 YYDKDF (reference sequence). CDR3 length: 15 amino acids. Cervical HPV DNA detected by MY09/MY11 PCR, typed by dot-blot. Sequenced by immunoSEQ multiplex PCR; TCRdb stores in-frame clones only, minus some. The sample table sets out tens of thousands of clones. On this clone itself: The sequence runs out 3 residues before the end of the CDR3; the remainder is reconstructed from the germline J gene.

The clonotype comes from a woman aged 18 to 75 with a cervical HPV16 infection that either progressed to CIN3+ or cleared (not recorded which). The genes are TRBV15 and TRBJ1-6, with 10 bases identical to TRBD1. What was sequenced was blood buffy coat. The CDR3 sequence is CATSLRGQGISPLHF. Partial CDR3 DNA: TGTGCCACCAGCCTCCGGGGACAGGGGATTTCACCC.